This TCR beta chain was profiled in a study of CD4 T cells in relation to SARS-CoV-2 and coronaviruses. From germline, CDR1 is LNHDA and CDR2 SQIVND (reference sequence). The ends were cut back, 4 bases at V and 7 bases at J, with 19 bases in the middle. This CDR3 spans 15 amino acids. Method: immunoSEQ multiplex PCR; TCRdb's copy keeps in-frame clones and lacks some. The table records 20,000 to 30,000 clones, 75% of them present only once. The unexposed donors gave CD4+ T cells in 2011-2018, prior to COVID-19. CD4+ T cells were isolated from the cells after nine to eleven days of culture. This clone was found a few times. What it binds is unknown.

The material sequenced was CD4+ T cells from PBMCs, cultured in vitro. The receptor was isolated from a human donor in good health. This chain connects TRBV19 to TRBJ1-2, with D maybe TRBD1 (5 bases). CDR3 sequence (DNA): TGTGCCAGTAGTAGAGGGCCAGGGACCAGTACTGGCTACACCTTC. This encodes CASSRGPGTSTGYTF.